These 30 T cell receptor beta chains were sequenced from one sample in a study of CD8 T cell repertoires and HIV-1 epitope variants. Sequenced by immunoSEQ multiplex PCR; TCRdb stores in-frame clones only, minus some. The profile covers fewer than 5,500 clones, with 67% appearing a single time and about 40% taken by the ten largest. No antigen has been assigned to these receptors. Specimen: cultured CD8+ T cells derived from PBMCs. These receptors were obtained from a male donor with HIV.

A note on this clone: This specimen includes other DNA sequences encoding the same CDR3. The chain combines TRBV15 with TRBJ2-7; TRBD1 is a possible D gene (6 bases). Between the trimmed V and J ends, which lost 3 bases and 5 bases, there was a span of 11 bases. Germline assignment: CDR1 LNHNV and CDR2 YYDKDF (reference sequence). The CDR3 sequence is 13 residues long. CDR3 DNA: TGTGCCACCAGCAGCCTATACAGGGACGAGCAGTACTTC. It translates to CATSSLYRDEQYF.

V gene TRBV5-1 combines with J gene TRBJ2-1, with a weak D call TRBD2 (6 bases). Trimming pared 2 bases from V and 6 bases from J, leaving 15 bases between. The CDR3 length is 15 residues. Germline values: CDR1 SGHRS, CDR2 YFSETQ. The CDR3 protein is CASSLTSSFPNEQFF. The CDR3 nucleotides are TGCGCCAGCAGCTTAACTAGCTCCTTCCCCAATGAGCAGTTCTTC.

This clone was counted between two and nine times. V usage is TRBV30 and J usage is TRBJ1-2; TRBD1 aligns across 9 bases. Per germline, CDR1 GTSNPN and CDR2 SVGIG (reference sequence). V lost 4 bases and J lost 7; bases outside the gene matches: 13. This CDR3 spans 15 amino acids. CDR3 sequence: CAWTAPTGGLVGYTF. The DNA of the CDR3 is TGTGCCTGGACCGCCCCCACAGGGGGCTTGGTTGGCTACACCTTC.

V gene TRBV9 combines with J gene TRBJ2-3, with D perhaps matching TRBD2 (5 bases). Trimming stripped 0 bases from V and 1 base from J, with 9 bases between. The CDR3 extends over 15 amino acids. The germline V gene encodes CDR1 SGDLS and CDR2 YYNGEE. The CDR3 DNA reads TGTGCCAGCAGCGTAGGCGGGCGGGGCACAGATACGCAGTATTTT. Its translation: CASSVGGRGTDTQYF.

This clone was seen only once. The chain recombines TRBV27 with TRBJ2-7, with D maybe TRBD2 (6 bases). With 4 bases removed from V and 5 bases from J, the gap between germline ends came to 15 bases. This CDR3 has 14 amino acids. CDR1 is MNHEY, CDR2 SMNVEV, per germline (reference sequence). Here the CDR3 reads CASSSTVRDDEQYF. In DNA form, the CDR3 reads TGTGCCAGCAGTTCGACGGTGCGGGACGACGAGCAGTACTTC.

The chain is built from TRBV9 and TRBJ2-1; 14 bases line up with TRBD2. The CDR3 has 17 residues. Germline V gene lookup returns CDR1 SGDLS and CDR2 YYNGEE. With 0 bases clipped from V and 4 bases from J, the junction kept 3 bases outside the gene matches. The CDR3 DNA reads TGTGCCAGCAGCGTAGAGGGACTAGCGGGGGAATACAATGAGCAGTTCTTC. Translation gives CASSVEGLAGEYNEQFF.

This clone was observed a single time. The chain employs TRBV6-6 and TRBJ1-2; TRBD1 might be the D (5 bases). The V end lost 8 bases, the J end lost 6 bases, and 22 bases lay between the germline ends. The CDR3 contains 15 residues. Germline lookup yields CDR1 MNHNY and CDR2 SVGAGI (reference sequence). CDR3 bases: TGTGCCAGCGGCGGGGACGGTGCCGAGTTGCATGGCTACACCTTC. Translated: CASGGDGAELHGYTF.

This chain uses TRBV30 with TRBJ2-7; the D gene is possibly TRBD1 (6 bases). V was cut by 8 bases and J by 6 bases, with 17 bases left in between. CDR3 length: 12 amino acids. Germline CDR1 reads GTSNPN; CDR2 reads SVGIG (reference sequence). The CDR3 coding sequence is TGTGCCGGGGACCTCACAGGGTCCGAGCAGTACTTC. Translated, it gives CAGDLTGSEQYF. Using reference TRBV30 and TRBJ2-7 for the parts outside the CDR3, the full variable domain is SQTIHQWPATLVQPVGSPLSLECTVEGTSNPNLYWYRQAAGRGLQLLFYSVGIGQISSEVPQNLSASRPQDRQFILSSKKLLLSDSGFYLCAGDLTGSEQYFGPGTRLTVT.

The chain employs TRBV19 and TRBJ1-1; tentative D call: TRBD1 (5 bases). In germline, CDR1 is LNHDA, CDR2 SQIVND (reference sequence). This CDR3 contains 15 residues. V was pared by 6 bases and J by 1 base, with 15 bases between. As DNA, the CDR3 is TGTGCCAGTAGCCTAGTGGCAGGGCAGAACACTGAAGCTTTCTTT. It encodes CASSLVAGQNTEAFF.

This clone came up a few times. The rearrangement uses TRBV4-2 and TRBJ1-4; D unresolved. There are 16 residues in the CDR3. V was cut by 0 bases and J by 2 bases, with 10 bases left in between. The germline CDR1 and CDR2 sequences are LGHNA and YNFKEQ. The CDR3 DNA reads TGTGCCAGCAGCCAAGAGGGCTGGGCGACTAATGAAAAACTGTTTTTT. It is translated as CASSQEGWATNEKLFF.

This clone has only a few counts. The genes are TRBV18 and TRBJ2-7; 7 positions agree with TRBD1. The germline CDR1 and CDR2 sequences are KGHSH and LQKENI. V lost 4 bases and J lost 5; bases outside the gene matches: 2. This CDR3 contains 12 residues. CDR3 sequence: CASSQGTDEQYF. CDR3 nucleotide sequence: TGTGCCAGCTCACAAGGGACAGACGAGCAGTACTTC.

The V call is TRBV7-8, the J call TRBJ2-2; 9 bases match TRBD1. The CDR3 covers 17 residues. Germline V CDR1 and CDR2: SGHVS, FQNEAQ. V gave up 8 bases and J gave up 2 bases; unmatched junction bases: 12. The CDR3 region has the DNA TGTGCCAGCTCTATTTCCAGGACAGGGGTTAACACCGGGGAGCTGTTTTTT. Translating gives CASSISRTGVNTGELFF. Looking up the rest from reference TRBV7-8 and TRBJ2-2 gives the full variable domain: GAGVSQSPRYKVAKRGQDVALRCDPISGHVSLFWYQQALGQGPEFLTYFQNEAQLDKSGLPSDRFFAERPEGSVSTLKIQRTQQEDSAVYLCASSISRTGVNTGELFFGEGSRLTVL.

J is TRBJ2-7 and V is TRBV5-1; 11 bases are a match to TRBD1. Germline V gene sequence: CDR1 SGHRS, CDR2 YFSETQ. There are 16 residues in the CDR3. Germline trimming cut 0 bases from V and 6 bases from J; bases unmatched to any gene: 8. CDR3 residues: CASSLDGDRGVGEQYF. In nucleotides, the CDR3 is TGCGCCAGCAGCTTGGATGGGGACAGGGGGGTGGGCGAGCAGTACTTC. Filled out from reference TRBV5-1 and TRBJ2-7, the complete variable domain reads KAGVTQTPRYLIKTRGQQVTLSCSPISGHRSVSWYQQTPGQGLQFLFEYFSETQRNKGNFPGRFSGRQFSNSRSEMNVSTLELGDSALYLCASSLDGDRGVGEQYFGPGTRLTVT.

This clone has only a few counts. The chain is built from TRBV4-1 and TRBJ2-1; D gene uncertain. The CDR3 consists of 13 residues. With 0 bases removed from V and 7 bases from J, the gap between germline ends came to 7 bases. Germline assignment: CDR1 MGHRA and CDR2 YSYEKL. The CDR3: CASSQEGTNEQFF. The CDR3 DNA reads as TGCGCCAGCAGCCAAGAGGGTACTAATGAGCAGTTCTTC.

The chain couples TRBV19 to TRBJ1-4; D unclear. Between the trimmed V and J ends, which lost 3 bases and 0 bases, there was a span of 8 bases. Per the germline V gene, CDR1 is LNHDA and CDR2 is SQIVND (reference sequence). The CDR3 loop spans 15 amino acids. The CDR3 reads CASSIDIATNEKLFF. The CDR3 DNA follows: TGTGCCAGTAGTATTGACATTGCAACTAATGAAAAACTGTTTTTT.

V gene TRBV7-8 combines with J gene TRBJ1-1, with TRBD1 matching 7 bases. Germline-derived CDR1 and CDR2 are SGHVS and FQNEAQ. V was pared by 4 bases and J by 8 bases, with 13 bases of the junction left unmatched. This CDR3 is built from 15 residues. The CDR3 reads CASSWEGKQGPEAFF. As DNA, the CDR3 is TGTGCCAGCAGCTGGGAGGGGAAACAGGGGCCCGAAGCTTTCTTT.

This chain connects TRBV4-1 to TRBJ2-1; D is ambiguous. The CDR3 extends over 17 amino acids. Trimming took 4 bases from V and 0 from J, leaving 16 bases between them. Germline V gene lookup returns CDR1 MGHRA and CDR2 YSYEKL. The CDR3 DNA is TGCGCCAGCAGCCCCTTAGCCGAACTGAGCTCCTACAATGAGCAGTTCTTC. Its translation: CASSPLAELSSYNEQFF.

The chain combines TRBV6-1 with TRBJ1-5, with no clear D. The CDR3 spans 15 residues. CDR1 is MNHNS and CDR2 is SASEGT in the germline V gene. The germline V and J ends were trimmed by 6 bases and 3 bases, with 15 bases remaining between them. CDR3 coding DNA: TGTGCCAGCAGCGGAAGCGGGCCATTCAATCAGCCCCAGCATTTT. It specifies CASSGSGPFNQPQHF.

The chain couples TRBV14 to TRBJ2-3; 8 bases map to TRBD2. Germline loops: CDR1 SGHDN, CDR2 FVKESK. The CDR3 is 18 amino acids. Germline trimming cut 4 bases from V and 7 bases from J; bases unmatched to any gene: 19. The DNA for the CDR3 is TGTGCCAGCAGCCCGTCACTTTTTGGTAGCGGGAAAGGGAATACGCAGTATTTT. It translates to CASSPSLFGSGKGNTQYF.

The table lists this clone with a count of one. This sequence joins TRBV18 and TRBJ2-3, with D maybe TRBD1 (7 bases). Germline CDR1 reads KGHSH; CDR2 reads LQKENI. V was clipped by 5 bases and J by 9 bases, with 21 bases between them. The CDR3 length is 15 residues. This chain's CDR3 is CASSKTSLRGETQYF. CDR3 DNA sequence: TGTGCCAGCTCAAAAACTTCCCTCAGGGGGGAAACGCAGTATTTT.

The chain joins TRBV28 to TRBJ1-4; 8 nucleotides align to TRBD1. CDR3 length: 15 residues. With V trimmed by 4 bases and J by 7 bases, 8 bases remained unmatched. Germline V CDR1 and CDR2: MDHEN, SYDVKM. CDR3 nucleotides: TGTGCCAGCAGTTCCGGCCAGGGGGCTTTTGAAAAACTGTTTTTT. Its translation: CASSSGQGAFEKLFF.

This chain uses TRBV2 with TRBJ2-2; D unclear. The germline V gene has CDR1 SNHLY and CDR2 FYNNEI. V dropped 2 bases and J dropped 5 bases, with 9 bases sitting between them. The CDR3 is 14 residues long. CDR3 in DNA: TGTGCCAGCAGTGAACAGCTCAGAACCGGGGAGCTGTTTTTT. Translation: CASSEQLRTGELFF.

This chain links TRBV7-3 with TRBJ2-3; 7 bases map to TRBD1. Germline CDR1 and CDR2: SGHTA and FQGTGA. The CDR3 loop spans 13 amino acids. The J segment lost 8 bases and the V segment lost 4 bases, leaving 6 bases of the junction unmatched. The CDR3 nucleotides are TGTGCCAGCAGCTCGACAGGGTTGGTTACGCAGTATTTT. This translates into CASSSTGLVTQYF.

The chain is built from TRBV19 and TRBJ1-5, with TRBD1 as a possible D gene (6 bases). The V end lost 6 bases, the J end lost 6 bases, and 15 bases lay between the germline ends. The CDR3 sequence is 14 residues long. The germline V gene encodes CDR1 LNHDA and CDR2 SQIVND (reference sequence). This chain's CDR3 is CASRTRGYGQPQHF. The CDR3 coding sequence is TGTGCCAGTAGGACGAGGGGGTACGGTCAGCCCCAGCATTTT.

The chain combines TRBV19 with TRBJ2-3; 12 nucleotides line up with TRBD2. This CDR3 contains 15 residues. The ends lost 3 bases at V and 4 bases at J; junction bases unmatched: 2. In germline, CDR1 is LNHDA, CDR2 SQIVND (reference sequence). In nucleotides, the CDR3 is TGTGCCAGTAGTATGCTAGCGGGGGGGCCAGATACGCAGTATTTT. This gives the protein CASSMLAGGPDTQYF.

The rearrangement links TRBV28 to TRBJ2-5; D is perhaps TRBD1 or TRBD2 (5 bases each). The CDR3 is made up of 14 amino acids. Germline CDR1 MDHEN, CDR2 SYDVKM. V shed 1 base and J shed 10 bases, with 16 bases lying between them. CDR3: CASSLSGASWGQYF. CDR3 nucleotide sequence: TGTGCCAGCAGTTTATCCGGGGCCTCATGGGGCCAGTACTTC.

This chain joins TRBV7-9 and TRBJ2-5, with D possibly being TRBD2 (6 bases). The CDR3 is 14 residues long. Trimming took 1 base from V and 1 from J, leaving 7 bases between them. CDR1 is SEHNR and CDR2 is FQNEAQ in the germline V gene (reference sequence). CDR3 sequence: CASSLVEGQETQYF. CDR3 sequence (DNA): TGTGCCAGCAGCTTAGTGGAGGGCCAAGAGACCCAGTACTTC.

The CDR3 DNA is TGTGCCAGCAGTTATTTTGCGGGCGACAATGAGCAGTTCTTC. Amino acid sequence: CASSYFAGDNEQFF. The V and J genes are TRBV27 and TRBJ2-1; perhaps TRBD2 as D (5 bases). V lost 4 bases, J lost 5 bases, and 12 bases lay in between. Germline V lookup: CDR1 MNHEY, CDR2 SMNVEV (reference sequence). CDR3 length: 14 amino acids.

V usage is TRBV27 and J usage is TRBJ1-4, with D maybe TRBD1 (6 bases). Germline V gene sequence: CDR1 MNHEY, CDR2 SMNVEV (reference sequence). V was pared by 6 bases and J by 0 bases, with 8 bases between. CDR3 length equals 14 residues. CDR3 nucleotide sequence: TGTGCCAGCAGGGCAGGGGCAACTAATGAAAAACTGTTTTTT. Translated: CASRAGATNEKLFF.

The J gene is TRBJ2-7, the V gene TRBV5-1; the D is unclear. The CDR3 consists of 13 residues. V gave up 2 bases and J gave up 6 bases, with 12 bases separating them. Germline V gene data show CDR1 as SGHRS and CDR2 as YFSETQ. The CDR3 reads CASSFSFSSEQYF. CDR3 bases: TGCGCCAGCAGCTTCAGTTTCAGCTCCGAGCAGTACTTC.